The next 3 T cell receptor beta chains were all read from a single sample in a study of a mutant IDH1 vaccine in newly diagnosed glioma. Clones were read by immunoSEQ multiplex PCR, and TCRdb kept only the in-frame ones, dropping some. The table has about 56,000 clones, about 80% seen once. Time point: week 47, end of study. Topical imiquimod accompanied each vaccine dose, which consisted of 300 ug of mutant IDH1 20-mer peptide. The antigens these receptors bind are not known. Sequenced here: PBMCs, sampled from a glioma patient whose treatment included an IDH1 peptide vaccine. These receptors came from a middle-aged man with glioma.

The V and J genes are TRBV6-5 and TRBJ1-2; TRBD1 might be the D (6 bases). CDR3 length: 13 residues. From germline, CDR1 is MNHEY and CDR2 SVGAGI. Trimming stripped 5 bases from V and 3 bases from J, with 10 bases between. CDR3 sequence: CASSRGGHYGYTF. In DNA form, the CDR3 reads TGTGCCAGCAGTAGGGGGGGGCACTATGGCTACACCTTC.

The chain has TRBV7-9 and TRBJ2-2; D might be TRBD1 (5 bases). V was trimmed by 7 bases and J by 4 bases, leaving 16 bases between them. The V gene's germline CDR1 is SEHNR and CDR2 FQNEAQ (reference sequence). The CDR3 runs 15 residues. This chain's CDR3 is CASKVAGKSTGELFF. DNA of the CDR3: TGTGCCAGCAAGGTGGCAGGGAAGAGCACCGGGGAGCTGTTTTTT.

This chain links TRBV6-6 with TRBJ1-5; TRBD1 matches 9 bases. With V trimmed by 6 bases and J by 6 bases, 12 bases remained unmatched. The CDR3 contains 16 residues. In germline, CDR1 is MNHNY, CDR2 SVGAGI (reference sequence). The CDR3 spells CASRTPGQGIGQPQHF. The CDR3 region has the DNA TGTGCCAGCAGAACTCCGGGACAGGGTATAGGTCAGCCCCAGCATTTT.